This T cell receptor beta chain was found in a study of OX40 agonist ivuxolimab in advanced cancers. Study at large: Antecedent anti-PD-1, anti-PD-L1 or anti-CTLA-4 therapy was permissible, with around 41% having received some. Study observations and caveats: Researchers report that CD8+ T cells had, on average, more expanded clones than CD4+.

The CDR3 totals 14 residues. Germline V CDR1 and CDR2: MNHNS, SASEGT. With V trimmed by 6 bases and J by 3 bases, 4 bases remained unmatched. At least ten counts were recorded for this clone. Antigen unknown. The protocol was immunoSEQ multiplex PCR, while the TCRdb copy is restricted to in-frame clones and leaves out a portion. Of approximately 46,000 clones in the sample, 77% were seen once. Specimen: CD4+ or CD8+ T cells sorted from blood, collected in a trial of the OX40 agonist ivuxolimab. This clonotype was obtained from an adult with an advanced solid tumor such as melanoma, head and neck, liver or kidney cancer. V and J are TRBV6-1 and TRBJ2-7; 11 positions match TRBD1. The CDR3 spells CASRGTGGIYEQYF. The DNA for the CDR3 is TGTGCCAGCAGGGGGACAGGGGGAATCTACGAGCAGTACTTC.